The present T cell receptor beta chain was sequenced within a study of blood T cell repertoires in COVID-19. On the study more broadly: T cells, B-cell-depleted T cells, or PBMCs supplied cDNA or gDNA.

Germline V lookup: CDR1 MNHEY, CDR2 SVGAGI. This CDR3 is built from 14 residues. The V end was cut by 6 bases, the J end by 3 bases, with 15 bases between. As originally analysed: Amplified reference gene primers provided the basis for estimating nucleated cell counts. Clones were read by immunoSEQ multiplex PCR, and TCRdb kept only the in-frame ones, dropping some. Clone size and V and J calls were adopted from that table, with D and trimming inferred from the DNA. This table holds about 49,000 clones, roughly 84% found once. This clone was counted a single time. Sample: peripheral blood. The receptor was isolated from a man aged 50 to 59 with acute or convalescent COVID-19. This chain uses TRBV6-5 with TRBJ2-7; D is perhaps TRBD1 (5 bases). The CDR3 nucleotides read TGTGCCAGCAGCTACCTCCGAGACAGCTACGAGCAGTACTTC. Translated, it gives CASSYLRDSYEQYF.